The clone carrying this T cell receptor beta chain was seen once. This sample was taken from a study of CD8+ T cells in alopecia areata. Across the study: It was 6 to 18 months of tofacitinib, and then there were 6 months off drug. Severity scoring for treated patients was based on the percentage of affected scalp area.

The treatment denotes: oral pan-JAK inhibitor, 5-10 mg twice daily. The investigators collected lesional scalp punch biopsies and peripheral blood from alopecia areata patients. Sorting from PBMCs produced CD4+ and CD8+ T cells. This CDR3 is built from 12 residues. CDR1 is GTSNPN and CDR2 is SVGIG in the germline V gene (reference sequence). V gave up 5 bases and J gave up 3 bases, with 10 bases separating them. RNA extraction was followed by reverse transcription into cDNA, which acted as the sequencing template. Sequencing used immunoSEQ multiplex PCR; TCRdb keeps in-frame clones, though not all of them. The table has over 150,000 clones, 58% seen once; the top ten hold roughly an eighth.

The TCR was taken from a human donor with alopecia areata. The chain is built from TRBV30 and TRBJ1-2, with a weak D call TRBD1 (6 bases). This specimen was CD8+ T cells sorted from blood, taken at week 24, from a patient treated with tofacitinib. In nucleotides, the CDR3 is TGTGCCTGGGACCCAGGGGACTATGGCTACACCTTC. This encodes CAWDPGDYGYTF.